These T cell receptor beta chains were read from a single sample in a study of T cells in Graves' hyperthyroidism and ophthalmopathy. TCRdb itself ran the multiplex PCR reads through MiXCR, one entry per CDR3 protein. The table has around 240,000 distinct CDR3 sequences, 15% to 20% seen once. Sample: blood. The receptors come from a woman between 18 and 29 years old with Graves' ophthalmopathy. Both conserved end residues are part of each CDR3. The order of the fields is V gene, D gene, J gene, clone size, CDR3 protein, CDR3 DNA. D genes are given only for firm matches. The size field is filled for only some rows; it gives once, few, many or a size class.

TRBV6-1	.	TRBJ1-5	many	CASSESQNSNQPQHF	TGTGCCAGCAGTGAGTCTCAGAATAGCAATCAGCCCCAGCATTTT
TRBV10-2	TRBD2	TRBJ2-1	.	CASSESGTSGNEQFF	TGCGCCAGCAGTGAGTCGGGGACTAGCGGGAATGAGCAGTTCTTC
TRBV11-2	.	TRBJ1-2	.	CASRGGGPRTPGYGYTF	TGTGCCAGCAGGGGGGGGGGCCCCCGAACCCCCGGCTATGGCTACACCTTC
TRBV19	TRBD2	TRBJ2-7	many	CASREAGGWDYEQYF	TGTGCCAGTAGGGAGGCGGGAGGTTGGGACTACGAGCAGTACTTC
TRBV5-1	TRBD1	TRBJ2-1	many	CASSSGTGAYNEQFF	TGCGCCAGCAGCTCTGGGACAGGGGCTTACAATGAGCAGTTCTTC
TRBV4-1	.	TRBJ1-2	.	CASSQEVLANYGYTF	TGCGCCAGCAGCCAAGAAGTTCTAGCTAACTATGGCTACACCTTC
TRBV27	TRBD1	TRBJ2-7	many	CASSSATGRISYEQYF	TGTGCCAGCAGTTCAGCGACAGGGCGTATTTCCTACGAGCAGTACTTC
TRBV11-2	.	TRBJ2-1	few	CASSPGRGEQFF	TGTGCCAGCAGCCCCGGCCGGGGGGAGCAGTTCTTC
TRBV19	TRBD1	TRBJ2-1	many	CASSAWTGEAYNEQFF	TGTGCCAGTAGTGCCTGGACAGGGGAAGCCTACAATGAGCAGTTCTTC
TRBV5-4	.	TRBJ2-5	few	CASSLKQLASRFQETQYF	TGTGCCAGCAGCTTGAAGCAACTAGCATCCCGTTTCCAAGAGACCCAGTACTTC
TRBV29-1	.	TRBJ2-1	.	CSVNSGEGKCNEQFF	TGCAGCGTTAATAGCGGAGAGGGGAAGTGCAATGAGCAGTTCTTC
TRBV27	.	TRBJ2-2	.	CASSSLPDTGELFF	TGTGCCAGCAGTTCTCTACCAGACACCGGGGAGCTGTTTTTT
TRBV9	TRBD1	TRBJ1-2	few	CASSVEGAGGLYGYTF	TGTGCCAGCAGCGTAGAGGGGGCAGGGGGACTCTATGGCTACACCTTC
TRBV2	.	TRBJ1-1	many	CASWGGHTEAFF	TGTGCCAGCTGGGGGGGGCACACTGAAGCTTTCTTT
TRBV25-1	TRBD1	TRBJ2-1	many	CASSATTGQGAGEQFF	TGTGCCAGCAGTGCAACGACGGGACAGGGGGCAGGGGAGCAGTTCTTC
TRBV6-1	TRBD2	TRBJ2-2	few	CASNPRHIAGVSTGELFF	TGTGCCAGCAATCCTCGACATATAGCGGGAGTTAGCACCGGGGAGCTGTTTTTT
TRBV6-1	TRBD2	TRBJ2-3	many	CASSDPGGLAGADTQYF	TGTGCCAGCAGTGACCCCGGGGGACTAGCGGGGGCAGATACGCAGTATTTT
TRBV6-6	.	TRBJ2-3	many	CASSYSILDTQYF	TGTGCCAGCAGTTACTCGATTCTCGATACGCAGTATTTT
TRBV19	TRBD2	TRBJ2-3	few	CASSSDGNGGASDTQYF	TGTGCCAGTAGTTCAGACGGGAACGGGGGGGCTTCAGATACGCAGTATTTT
TRBV4-1	TRBD2	TRBJ2-1	many	CASSQDITSGGSNEQFF	TGCGCCAGCAGCCAAGATATCACTAGCGGGGGGTCGAATGAGCAGTTCTTC